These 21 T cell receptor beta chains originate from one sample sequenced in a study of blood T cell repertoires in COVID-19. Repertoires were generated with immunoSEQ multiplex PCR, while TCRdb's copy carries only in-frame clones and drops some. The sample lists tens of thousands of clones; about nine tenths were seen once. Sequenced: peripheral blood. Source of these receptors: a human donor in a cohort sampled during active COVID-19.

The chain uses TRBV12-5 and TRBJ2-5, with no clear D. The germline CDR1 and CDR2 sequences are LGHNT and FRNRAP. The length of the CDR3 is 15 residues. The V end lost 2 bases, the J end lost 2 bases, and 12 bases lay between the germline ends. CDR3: CASGLPHPGQETQYF. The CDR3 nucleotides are TGTGCTAGTGGTTTGCCCCACCCCGGGCAAGAGACCCAGTACTTC.

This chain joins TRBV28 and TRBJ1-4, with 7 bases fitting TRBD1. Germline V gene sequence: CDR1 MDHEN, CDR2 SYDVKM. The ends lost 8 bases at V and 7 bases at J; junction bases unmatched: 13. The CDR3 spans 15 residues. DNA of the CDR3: TGTGCCAGCTCTTTCCGGGAGGGGGCGGTTGAAAAACTGTTTTTT. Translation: CASSFREGAVEKLFF.

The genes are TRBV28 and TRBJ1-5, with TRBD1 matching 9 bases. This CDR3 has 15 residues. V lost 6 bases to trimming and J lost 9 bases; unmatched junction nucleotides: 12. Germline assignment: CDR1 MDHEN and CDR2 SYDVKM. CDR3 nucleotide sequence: TGTGCCAGCAGATACCGGGACAGGGTATCTCGGCCCCAGCATTTT. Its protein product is CASRYRDRVSRPQHF.

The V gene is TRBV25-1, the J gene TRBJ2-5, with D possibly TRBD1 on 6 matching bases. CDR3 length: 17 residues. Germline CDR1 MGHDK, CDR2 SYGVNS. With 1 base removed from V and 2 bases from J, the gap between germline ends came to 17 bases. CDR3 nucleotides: TGTGCCAGCAGTGAATCACGGGGAAGGGGGTGGCAAGAGACCCAGTACTTC. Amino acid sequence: CASSESRGRGWQETQYF. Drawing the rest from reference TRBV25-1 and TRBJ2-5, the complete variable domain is EADIYQTPRYLVIGTGKKITLECSQTMGHDKMYWYQQDPGMELHLIHYSYGVNSTEKGDLSSESTVSRIRTEHFPLTLESARPSHTSQYLCASSESRGRGWQETQYFGPGTRLLVL.

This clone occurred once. The DNA of the CDR3 is TGTGCCAGCAGAGCGACAGGGAGGGAGACCCAGTACTTC. The encoded protein is CASRATGRETQYF. V and J are TRBV6-5 and TRBJ2-5; weak D call: TRBD1 (7 bases). V was pared by 6 bases and J by 5 bases, with 13 bases between. The CDR3 runs 13 residues. Germline CDR1 and CDR2: MNHEY and SVGAGI.

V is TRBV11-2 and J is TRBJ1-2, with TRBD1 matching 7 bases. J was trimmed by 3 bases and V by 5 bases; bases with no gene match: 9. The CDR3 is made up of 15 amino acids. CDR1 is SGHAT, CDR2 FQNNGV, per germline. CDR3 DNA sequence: TGTGCCAGCAGCCGTGGATTTGACAGGGACTATGGCTACACCTTC. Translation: CASSRGFDRDYGYTF.

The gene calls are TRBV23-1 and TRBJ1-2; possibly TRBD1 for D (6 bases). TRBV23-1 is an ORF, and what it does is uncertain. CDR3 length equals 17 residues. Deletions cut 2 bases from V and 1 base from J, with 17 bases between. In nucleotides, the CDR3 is TGCGCCAGCAGTCAACCACCTGGGGACACAGGTAACTATGGCTACACCTTC. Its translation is CASSQPPGDTGNYGYTF.

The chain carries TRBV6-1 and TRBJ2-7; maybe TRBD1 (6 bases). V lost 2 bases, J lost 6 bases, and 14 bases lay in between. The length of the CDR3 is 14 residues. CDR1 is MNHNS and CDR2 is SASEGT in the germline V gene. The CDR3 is CASSETGSVGEQYF. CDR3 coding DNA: TGTGCCAGCAGTGAAACAGGGAGTGTGGGCGAGCAGTACTTC.

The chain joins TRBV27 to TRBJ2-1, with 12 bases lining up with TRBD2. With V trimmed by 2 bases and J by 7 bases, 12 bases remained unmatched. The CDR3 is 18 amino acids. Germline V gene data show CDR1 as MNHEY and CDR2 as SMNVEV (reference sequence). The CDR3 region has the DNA TGTGCCAGCAGTTTAGTAAAGCTGACTAGCGGGAGTTCAAATGAGCAGTTCTTC. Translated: CASSLVKLTSGSSNEQFF.

In DNA form, the CDR3 reads TGTGCCAGCAGCCGATCGGCAGATACGCAGTATTTT. It translates to CASSRSADTQYF. The gene calls are TRBV5-4 and TRBJ2-3, with unresolved D. The germline V gene encodes CDR1 SGHNT and CDR2 YYREEE (reference sequence). The CDR3 extends over 12 amino acids. V was shortened by 4 bases and J by 4 bases, with 7 bases between the two germline ends.

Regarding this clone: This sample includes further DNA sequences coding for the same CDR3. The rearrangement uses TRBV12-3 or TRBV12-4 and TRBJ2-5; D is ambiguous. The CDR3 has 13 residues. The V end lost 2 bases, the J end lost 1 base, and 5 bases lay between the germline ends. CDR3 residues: CASSLYSQETQYF. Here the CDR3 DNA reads TGTGCCAGCAGTTTATACAGCCAAGAGACCCAGTACTTC.

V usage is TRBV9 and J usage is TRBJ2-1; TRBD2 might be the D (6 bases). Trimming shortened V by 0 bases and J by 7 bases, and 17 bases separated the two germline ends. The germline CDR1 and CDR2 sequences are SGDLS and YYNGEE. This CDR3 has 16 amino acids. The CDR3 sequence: CASSVVSGPFGNEQFF. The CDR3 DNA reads TGTGCCAGCAGCGTAGTTAGCGGCCCTTTTGGTAATGAGCAGTTCTTC.

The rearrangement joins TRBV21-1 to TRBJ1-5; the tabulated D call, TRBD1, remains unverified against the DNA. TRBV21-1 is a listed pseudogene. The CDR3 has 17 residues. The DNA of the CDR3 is TGTGCCAGCAGCAAAGGAGTAGCACAGGCCTGCTGTCAGCCCCAGCATTTT. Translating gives CASSKGVAQACCQPQHF.

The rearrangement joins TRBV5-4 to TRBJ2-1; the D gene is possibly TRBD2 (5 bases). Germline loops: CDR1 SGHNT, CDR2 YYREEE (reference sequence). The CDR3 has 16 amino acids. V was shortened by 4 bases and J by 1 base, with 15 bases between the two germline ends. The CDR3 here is CASSQPAVQSYNEQFF. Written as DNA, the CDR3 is TGTGCCAGCAGCCAACCAGCGGTCCAATCCTACAATGAGCAGTTCTTC.

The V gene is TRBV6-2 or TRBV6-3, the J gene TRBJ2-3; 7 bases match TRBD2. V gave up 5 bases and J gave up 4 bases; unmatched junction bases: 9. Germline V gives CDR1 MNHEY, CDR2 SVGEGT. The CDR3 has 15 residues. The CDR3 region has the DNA TGTGCCAGCAGTCCCATTCGGGAGGCTCCAGATACGCAGTATTTT. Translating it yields CASSPIREAPDTQYF.

Here the CDR3 reads CASSSGTTPTGELFF. Here the CDR3 DNA reads TGCGCCAGCAGCTCCGGGACAACTCCCACCGGGGAGCTGTTTTTT. The chain is built from TRBV5-1 and TRBJ2-2; the D gene is possibly TRBD1 (6 bases). Germline V gene data show CDR1 as SGHRS and CDR2 as YFSETQ. The length of the CDR3 is 15 residues. V gave up 3 bases and J gave up 4 bases, with 13 bases separating them. Supplemented by reference TRBV5-1 and TRBJ2-2, the full variable domain reads KAGVTQTPRYLIKTRGQQVTLSCSPISGHRSVSWYQQTPGQGLQFLFEYFSETQRNKGNFPGRFSGRQFSNSRSEMNVSTLELGDSALYLCASSSGTTPTGELFFGEGSRLTVL.

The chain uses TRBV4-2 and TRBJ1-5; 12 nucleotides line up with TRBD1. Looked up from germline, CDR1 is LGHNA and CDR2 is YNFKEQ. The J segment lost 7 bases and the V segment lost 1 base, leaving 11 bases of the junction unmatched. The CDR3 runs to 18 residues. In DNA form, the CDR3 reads TGTGCCAGCAGCCAAGCGCTTGGGACAGGGGGCCGTATACAGCCCCAGCATTTT. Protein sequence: CASSQALGTGGRIQPQHF.

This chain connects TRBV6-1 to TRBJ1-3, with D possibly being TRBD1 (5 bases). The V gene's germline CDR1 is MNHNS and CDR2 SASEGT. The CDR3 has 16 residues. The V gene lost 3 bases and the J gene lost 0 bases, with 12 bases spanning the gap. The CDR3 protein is CASSEAGYNSGNTIYF. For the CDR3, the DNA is TGTGCCAGCAGTGAGGCAGGGTACAACTCTGGAAACACCATATATTTT.

CDR3 coding DNA: TGTGCCAGCAGAACGCCCCTGGGCAGGGGGCGGGAGACCCAGTACTTC. Protein: CASRTPLGRGRETQYF. This chain connects TRBV11-3 to TRBJ2-5, with 8 bases fitting TRBD1. Germline lookup yields CDR1 SGHNT and CDR2 YENEEA. Germline trimming cut 6 bases from V and 5 bases from J; bases unmatched to any gene: 14. The CDR3 extends over 16 amino acids.

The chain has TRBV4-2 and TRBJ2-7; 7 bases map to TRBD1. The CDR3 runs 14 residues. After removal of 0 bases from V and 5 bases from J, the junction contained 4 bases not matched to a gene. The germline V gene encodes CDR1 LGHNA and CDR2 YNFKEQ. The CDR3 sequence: CASSQDRGWDEQYF. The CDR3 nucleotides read TGTGCCAGCAGCCAAGACAGGGGGTGGGACGAGCAGTACTTC.

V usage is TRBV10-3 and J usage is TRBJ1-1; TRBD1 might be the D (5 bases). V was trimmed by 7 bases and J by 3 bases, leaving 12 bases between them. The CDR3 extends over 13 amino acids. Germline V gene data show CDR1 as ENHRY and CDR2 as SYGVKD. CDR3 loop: CAITQGRDTEAFF. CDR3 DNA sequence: TGTGCCATCACTCAGGGCAGGGACACTGAAGCTTTCTTT.